This T cell receptor (beta chain) was sequenced during a study of regulatory T cells in long-lasting Graves disease. The time point here: persistent/refractory GD, antithyroid drugs over 5 years with positive TRAb. PBMC-extracted RNA yielded the TCR library. The authors built TCR beta libraries using iRepertoire HTBI primers and Arm-PCR of CDR3 regions. TCRdb recomputed calls from the multiplex PCR reads with MiXCR, one row per CDR3 protein. The profile shows approximately 290,000 distinct CDR3 sequences, roughly 21% of them singletons. V gave up 2 bases and J gave up 0 bases, with 10 bases separating them. The CDR3 is 15 amino acids. Per the germline V gene, CDR1 is MDHEN and CDR2 is SYDVKM.

Sequencing used peripheral blood mononuclear cells (PBMCs), obtained when the disease was refractory, from a patient treated with antithyroid drugs. The chain joins TRBV28 to TRBJ1-1; the D gene is possibly TRBD1 (5 bases). The sequence came from a female donor with Graves disease. The CDR3 sequence is CASSLQGGMNTEAFF. As DNA, the CDR3 is TGTGCCAGCAGTTTACAGGGAGGGATGAACACTGAAGCTTTCTTT.